The clone carrying this T cell receptor (beta chain) showed up just once. Its target is not known. The same CDR3 also results from other DNA sequences found in this sample. Germline V gives CDR1 LNHDA, CDR2 SQIVND (reference sequence). This CDR3 region has 14 residues. Trimming at V came to 4 bases and at J to 5 bases, leaving 3 bases not matched to a gene. The data were taken from a study of glioma-infiltrating T cells after dendritic cell vaccination. Sequencing was performed with immunoSEQ multiplex PCR; in TCRdb, only in-frame clones are kept and a portion is missing. The sample has more than 60,000 clones; around 83% are singletons. Notes on the study in general: Only a small number of patients had complete blood and tumor samples.

The receptor comes from a human donor with glioblastoma. The source material was blood, sampled before dendritic cell vaccination. This chain joins TRBV19 and TRBJ1-5; TRBD1 matches at 9 bases. As DNA, the CDR3 is TGTGCCAGTAGTAGACAGGGGGGGCATCAGCCCCAGCATTTT. Protein product: CASSRQGGHQPQHF.